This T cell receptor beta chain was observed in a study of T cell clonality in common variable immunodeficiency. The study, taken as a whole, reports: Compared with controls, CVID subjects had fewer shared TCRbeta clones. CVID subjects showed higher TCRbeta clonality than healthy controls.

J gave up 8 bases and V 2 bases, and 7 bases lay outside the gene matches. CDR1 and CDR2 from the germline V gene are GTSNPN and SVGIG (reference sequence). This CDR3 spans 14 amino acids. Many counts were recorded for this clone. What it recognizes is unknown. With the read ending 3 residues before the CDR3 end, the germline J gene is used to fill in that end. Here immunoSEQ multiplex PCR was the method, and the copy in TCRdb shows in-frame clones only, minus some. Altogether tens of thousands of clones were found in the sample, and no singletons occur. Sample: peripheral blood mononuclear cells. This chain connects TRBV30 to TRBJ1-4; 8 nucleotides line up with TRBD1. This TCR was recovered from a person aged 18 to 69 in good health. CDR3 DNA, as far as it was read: TGTGCCTGGAGTTCCGGGACAGGCTACGAAAAA. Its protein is CAWSSGTGYEK. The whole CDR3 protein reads CAWSSGTGYEKLFF.